This TCR beta chain was recorded in a study of T-cell memory formation after mild COVID-19. Study-level points and caveats: Detection of some responders pre-infection suggested pre-existing cross-reactive memory T cells participated. A second wave expanding day 15 to 37 was CD4+-biased; contracting clones were balanced.

Trimming took off 5 bases at V and 2 bases at J, with 16 bases between the two ends. The CDR3 extends over 15 amino acids. Germline values: CDR1 MNHEY, CDR2 SMNVEV (reference sequence). TCRdb analysed the 5' RACE reads with MiXCR anew, one entry per CDR3 protein. Here the sample spans more than 25,000 distinct CDR3 sequences, less than 7.5% being singletons. At least ten counts were recorded for this clonotype. The antigen is not known. The J gene is TRBJ2-7, the V gene TRBV27; D possibly matches TRBD1 or TRBD2 (6 bases each). The TCR was taken from an adult woman who had mild COVID-19 (a few samples of this study predate the infection). Cell type and time point are not known. The material sequenced was PBMCs or a T cell subset sorted from them (not recorded which). The CDR3 DNA follows: TGTGCCAGCAGTATCATCCCCGGGGGCGCCTACGAGCAGTACTTC. It specifies CASSIIPGGAYEQYF.